This T cell receptor beta chain was captured in a study of vaccination effects on CD4 cells after COVID-19. As regards this clone: Its antigen is unidentified.

Whole-study results and caveats: The study dataset contains few convalescent patients and includes no early post-infection timepoints. Vaccine- and infection-induced clones showed marked clonal contraction late following vaccination. Spike-reactive clones detected post-vaccine in convalescents consisted mainly of new vaccine-induced clones.

At the end of 9 to 11 days of culture, CD4+ T cells were isolated. This person's SARS-CoV-2 infection, confirmed by PCR, occurred between March and December 2020. The cohort was immunized with two doses of either the BNT162b2 or mRNA-1273 vaccine. Here immunoSEQ multiplex PCR was the method, and the copy in TCRdb shows in-frame clones only, minus some. Here the sample spans roughly 33,000 clones, about 68% being singletons. Per the germline V gene, CDR1 is GTSNPN and CDR2 is SVGIG (reference sequence). V shed 0 bases and J shed 0 bases, with 5 bases lying between them. The CDR3 totals 13 residues. The chain is built from TRBV30 and TRBJ2-5, with no clear D. The clonotype originates from a human donor who had a prior SARS-CoV-2 infection. The sample here was CD4+ T cells from PBMCs cultured without peptide, taken after COVID-19 vaccination. CDR3 in amino acids: CAWSVGNQETQYF. The DNA for the CDR3 is TGTGCCTGGAGTGTAGGCAACCAAGAGACCCAGTACTTC.